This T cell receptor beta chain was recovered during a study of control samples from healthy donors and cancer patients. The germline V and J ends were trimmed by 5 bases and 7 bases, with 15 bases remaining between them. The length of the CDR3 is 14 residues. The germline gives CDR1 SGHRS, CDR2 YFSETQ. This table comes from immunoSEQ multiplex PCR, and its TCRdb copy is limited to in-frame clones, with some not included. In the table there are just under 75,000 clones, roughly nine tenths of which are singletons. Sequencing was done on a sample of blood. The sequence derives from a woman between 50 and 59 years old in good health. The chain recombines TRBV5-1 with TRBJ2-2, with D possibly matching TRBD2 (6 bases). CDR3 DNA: TGCGCCAGCAGGACTAGTTGGGCCGGCGGGGAGCTGTTTTTT. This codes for CASRTSWAGGELFF.